This TCR beta chain came from a study of cytomegalovirus exposure and HLA in healthy donors. Study-wide results and limits: Three of the chains that were CMV-associated were confirmed in vitro to be specific for CMV antigens. Investigators reported 150 to 200 TCR beta chains as tied to cytomegalovirus. In the approximately 120 validation repertoires, a later analysis found that first-cohort TCR clusters tended to co-occur.

The CDR3 sequence is 18 residues long. Trimming took 3 bases from V and 5 from J; bases not matched to a gene: 12. The germline CDR1 and CDR2 sequences are MDHEN and SYDVKM. Data came from immunoSEQ multiplex PCR; TCRdb stores just in-frame clones and leaves some out. This table has some 130,000 clones, roughly 90% appearing once. A remark on this clone: Its antigen is undetermined.

J is TRBJ2-3 and V is TRBV28; TRBD2 matches at 12 bases. This sequence originates from a man aged 18 to 29 in good health and CMV-seronegative. The sequenced material came from PBMCs. This CDR3 is CASSFPLGLAGRVDTQYF. The CDR3, as DNA: TGTGCCAGCAGTTTCCCTCTTGGACTAGCGGGAAGGGTAGATACGCAGTATTTT.